This TCR beta chain was sequenced during a study of T-cell memory formation after mild COVID-19. Study results and caveats: The finding that pre-infection memory included some responding clones suggested that cross-reactive memory joined. The study found balanced CD4/CD8 in clones contracting day 15 to 85 and a CD4+ lean in later expanders.

Looked up from germline, CDR1 is LGHDT and CDR2 is YNNKEL (reference sequence). Between the trimmed V and J ends, which lost 0 bases and 7 bases, there was a span of 12 bases. The CDR3 is 14 residues long. As concerns this clonotype: Its specificity is unknown.

TCRdb analysed the 5' RACE reads with MiXCR anew, one entry per CDR3 protein. In the table there are over 350,000 distinct CDR3 sequences, 20% to 30% of which are singletons. Material: PBMCs or a T cell subset sorted from them (not recorded which). The clonotype comes from an adult woman who had mild COVID-19 (a few samples of this study predate the infection). Cell type and time point are not known. This chain connects TRBV3-1 to TRBJ1-1; D is uncertain. This chain's CDR3 is CASSQDIRTGEAFF. The CDR3 DNA reads as TGTGCCAGCAGCCAAGATATTAGGACGGGTGAAGCTTTCTTT.